This TCR beta chain is drawn from a study of a mutant IDH1 vaccine in newly diagnosed glioma. The wider study: Beginning 4-6 weeks after radiotherapy alone, or with temozolomide cycles, vaccination took place. Mean patient age was approximately 40 years; approximately 60% were male and roughly 38% female. Previous care, which was radiotherapy, temozolomide, or both, most often involved both. Visit V12 was at week 35; visit V13 was at week 47.

Concerning this clone itself: Its antigen remains unknown.

Regarding time point: week 35, safety follow-up. A 20-mer mutant IDH1 peptide at 300 ug was injected subcutaneously with topical imiquimod. V was cut by 2 bases and J by 3 bases, with 10 bases left in between. The germline V gene encodes CDR1 KGHSH and CDR2 LQKENI. CDR3 length: 14 residues. Here immunoSEQ multiplex PCR was the method, and the copy in TCRdb shows in-frame clones only, minus some. The data contain about 50,000 clones, approximately 92% of them singletons. The rearrangement links TRBV18 to TRBJ1-2; tentative D call: TRBD1 (5 bases). The specimen was PBMCs, collected from a glioma patient whose treatment included an IDH1 peptide vaccine. The sequence came from a man aged 50 to 60 with glioma. CDR3 nucleotides: TGTGCCAGCTCACCAGAGGTGGGGGACTATGGCTACACCTTC. Translated: CASSPEVGDYGYTF.